The present TCR beta chain was sequenced within a study of cytomegalovirus exposure and HLA in healthy donors. Use of 60 Vbeta and 13 Jbeta primers characterized the PCR. The assay was immunoSEQ multiplex PCR, and TCRdb's table has in-frame clones only and misses some. The repertoire table contains 40,000 to 50,000 clones. V lost 3 bases to trimming and J lost 2 bases, with 5 bases between them. The CDR3 has 12 amino acids. Germline assignment: CDR1 KGHSH and CDR2 LQKENI. This TCR was sampled from a man younger than 45 in good health and CMV-seronegative. The chain recombines TRBV18 with TRBJ2-7; D uncertain. Sequenced sample: PBMCs. CDR3 DNA sequence: TGTGCCAGCTCACCCCTTCCCTACGAGCAGTACTTC. It encodes CASSPLPYEQYF.